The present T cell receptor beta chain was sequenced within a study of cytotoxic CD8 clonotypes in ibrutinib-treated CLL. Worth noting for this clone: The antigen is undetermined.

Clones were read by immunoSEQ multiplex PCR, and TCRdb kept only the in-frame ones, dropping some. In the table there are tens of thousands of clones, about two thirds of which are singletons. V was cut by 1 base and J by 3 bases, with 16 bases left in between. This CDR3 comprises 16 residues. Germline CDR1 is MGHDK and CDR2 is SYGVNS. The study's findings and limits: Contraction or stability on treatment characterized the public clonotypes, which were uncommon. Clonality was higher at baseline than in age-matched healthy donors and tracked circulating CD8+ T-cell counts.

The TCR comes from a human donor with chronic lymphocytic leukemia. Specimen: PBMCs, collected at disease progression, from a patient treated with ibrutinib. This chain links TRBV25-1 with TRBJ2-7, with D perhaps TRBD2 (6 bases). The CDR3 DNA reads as TGTGCCAGCAGTGAATCCCCCTGGGGAGGTGTCTACGAGCAGTACTTC. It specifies CASSESPWGGVYEQYF.